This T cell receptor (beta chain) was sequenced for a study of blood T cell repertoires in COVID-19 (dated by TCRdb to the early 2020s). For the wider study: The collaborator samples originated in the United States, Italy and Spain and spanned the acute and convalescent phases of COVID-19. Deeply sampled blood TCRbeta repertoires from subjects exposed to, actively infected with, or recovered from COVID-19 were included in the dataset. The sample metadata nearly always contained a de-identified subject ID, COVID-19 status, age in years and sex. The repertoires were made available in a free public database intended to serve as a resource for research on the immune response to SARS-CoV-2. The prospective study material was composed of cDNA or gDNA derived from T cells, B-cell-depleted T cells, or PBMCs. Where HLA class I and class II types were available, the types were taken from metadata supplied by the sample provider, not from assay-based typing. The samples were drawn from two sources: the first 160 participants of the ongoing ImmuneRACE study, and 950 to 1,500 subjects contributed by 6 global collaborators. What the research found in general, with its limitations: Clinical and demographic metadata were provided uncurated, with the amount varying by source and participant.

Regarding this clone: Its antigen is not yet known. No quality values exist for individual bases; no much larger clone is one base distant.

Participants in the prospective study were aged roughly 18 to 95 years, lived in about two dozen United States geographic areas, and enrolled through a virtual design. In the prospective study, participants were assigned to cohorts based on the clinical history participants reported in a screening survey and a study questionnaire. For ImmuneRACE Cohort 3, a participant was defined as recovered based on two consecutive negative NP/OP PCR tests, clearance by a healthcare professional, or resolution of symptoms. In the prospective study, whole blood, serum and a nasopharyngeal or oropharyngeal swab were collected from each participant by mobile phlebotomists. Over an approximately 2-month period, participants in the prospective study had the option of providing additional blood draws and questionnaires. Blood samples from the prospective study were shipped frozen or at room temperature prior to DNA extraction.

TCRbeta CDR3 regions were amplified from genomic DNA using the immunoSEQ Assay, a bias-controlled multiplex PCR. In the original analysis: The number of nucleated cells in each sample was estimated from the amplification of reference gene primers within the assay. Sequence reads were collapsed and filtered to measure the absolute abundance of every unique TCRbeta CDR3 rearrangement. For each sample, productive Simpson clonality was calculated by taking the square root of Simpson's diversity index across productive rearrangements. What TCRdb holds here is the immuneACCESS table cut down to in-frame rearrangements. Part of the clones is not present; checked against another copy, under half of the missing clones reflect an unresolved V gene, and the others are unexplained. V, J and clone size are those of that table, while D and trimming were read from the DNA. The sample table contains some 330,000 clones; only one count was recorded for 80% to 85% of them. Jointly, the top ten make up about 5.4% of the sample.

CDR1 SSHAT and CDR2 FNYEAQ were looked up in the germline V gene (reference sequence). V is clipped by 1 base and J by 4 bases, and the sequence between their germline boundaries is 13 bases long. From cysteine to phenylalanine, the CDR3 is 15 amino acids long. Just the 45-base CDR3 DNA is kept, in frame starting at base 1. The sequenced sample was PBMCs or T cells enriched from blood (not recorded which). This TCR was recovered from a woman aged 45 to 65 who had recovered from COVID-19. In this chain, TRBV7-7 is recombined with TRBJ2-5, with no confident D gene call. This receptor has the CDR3 CASSLVGTSGETQYF. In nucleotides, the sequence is TGTGCCAGCAGCTTAGTCGGCACCTCGGGAGAGACCCAGTACTTC. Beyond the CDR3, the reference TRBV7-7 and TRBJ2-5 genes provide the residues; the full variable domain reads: GAGVSQSPRYKVTKRGQDVTLRCDPISSHATLYWYQQALGQGPEFLTYFNYEAQPDKSGLPSDRFSAERPEGSISTLTIQRTEQRDSAMYRCASSLVGTSGETQYFGPGTRLLVL.